The T cell receptor beta chain described here comes from a study of T cell responses to AZD1222 COVID-19 vaccine. General observations from the study: When two AZD1222 doses had been given, Spike-specific TCR breadth and depth rose. CD4 TCRs linked to vaccination spanned spike, dominating at 160-218 and 743-854.

Concerning this clone itself: What it binds is unknown.

Trimming cost V 4 bases and J 4 bases; bases outside gene matches: 3. This CDR3 comprises 12 residues. Germline V gene sequence: CDR1 SQVTM, CDR2 ANQGSEA. The table came from immunoSEQ multiplex PCR; TCRdb's copy has only in-frame clones and leaves some out. The sample consists of 130,000 to 150,000 clones, 80% to 90% of them appearing once. The sequencing here drew on peripheral blood, taken on day 0 of AZD1222 vaccination. The source of this sequence is an adult in good health. The rearrangement links TRBV29-1 to TRBJ2-7; 8 bases match TRBD1. This CDR3 reads CSVGTGGYEQYF. In DNA, the CDR3 is TGCAGCGTTGGAACAGGGGGGTACGAGCAGTACTTC.